These 15 T cell receptor beta chains share one sample of origin, sequenced in a study of blood T cell repertoires in COVID-19 (dated by TCRdb to about 2020). Libraries were made using the immunoSEQ multiplex PCR assay. This immuneACCESS table, as held by TCRdb, lists in-frame sequences with V and J called but not all clones. Of the missing ones, under half trace to an unresolved V gene in checked studies; the others have no known cause. Across this sample there are roughly 160,000 clones, with roughly 80% seen only once. About 5.7% of the sample belongs to the ten largest clones. Sequenced: PBMCs or T cells enriched from blood (not recorded which). Receptors originate from a woman in her thirties or forties with acute COVID-19.

The V gene is TRBV5-1, the J gene TRBJ1-5; D might be TRBD1 (6 bases). The V end lost 4 bases, the J end lost 1 base, and 12 bases lay between the germline ends. Germline CDR1 is SGHRS and CDR2 is YFSETQ. The CDR3 contains 15 residues. CDR3 sequence reads: CASSPDSGSNQPQHF. DNA for the CDR3: TGCGCCAGCAGCCCGGACAGTGGGAGCAATCAGCCCCAGCATTTT.

This clone showed up just once. The J gene is TRBJ2-1, the V gene TRBV6-6; 9 bases fit TRBD2. The CDR3 is 16 residues long. CDR1 is MNHNY and CDR2 is SVGAGI in the germline V gene (reference sequence). The V segment lost 5 bases and the J segment 4 bases; nucleotides outside the gene matches: 9. CDR3 DNA sequence: TGTGCCAGCAGTCGCTTGGCGGGAGGGGGTTACAATGAGCAGTTCTTC. Its translation is CASSRLAGGGYNEQFF.

This chain uses TRBV3-1 (or the pseudogene TRBV3-2) with TRBJ2-1; TRBD2 matches 8 bases. V shed 4 bases, J shed 4 bases, and the junction held 6 bases outside the gene matches. This CDR3 is built from 15 residues. In germline, CDR1 is LGHDT, CDR2 YNNKEL (reference sequence). CDR3 bases: TGTGCCAGCAGCCTAAGCGGGAGTACTTACAATGAGCAGTTCTTC. Translated: CASSLSGSTYNEQFF.

V gene TRBV30 combines with J gene TRBJ2-5; a weak D match, TRBD2 (6 bases). V dropped 4 bases and J dropped 5 bases, with 14 bases sitting between them. This CDR3 spans 13 amino acids. CDR1 and CDR2 from the germline V gene are GTSNPN and SVGIG (reference sequence). CDR3: CAWTREQRETQYF. As DNA, the CDR3 is TGTGCCTGGACCCGGGAGCAAAGGGAGACCCAGTACTTC. Supplemented by reference TRBV30 and TRBJ2-5, the full variable domain reads SQTIHQWPATLVQPVGSPLSLECTVEGTSNPNLYWYRQAAGRGLQLLFYSVGIGQISSEVPQNLSASRPQDRQFILSSKKLLLSDSGFYLCAWTREQRETQYFGPGTRLLVL.

The chain uses TRBV12-3 or TRBV12-4 and TRBJ2-2; D is uncertain. The V end lost 6 bases, the J end lost 9 bases, and 8 bases lay between the germline ends. The CDR3 runs 11 residues. The CDR3 loop is CASSRHRELFF. CDR3 sequence (DNA): TGTGCCAGCAGCCGACACCGGGAGCTGTTTTTT.

The V gene is TRBV19, the J gene TRBJ2-7; 14 positions agree with TRBD2. The CDR3 runs 15 residues. Germline-derived CDR1 and CDR2 are LNHDA and SQIVND (reference sequence). Unmatched junction bases numbered 2, after V lost 5 bases and J lost 2 bases. CDR3 nucleotides: TGTGCCAGTAGTCCGGGACTAGCGGGGGCCTACGAGCAGTACTTC. Translating it yields CASSPGLAGAYEQYF.

The V gene is TRBV25-1, the J gene TRBJ1-6; 8 nucleotides agree with TRBD1. The J segment lost 6 bases and the V segment lost 2 bases, leaving 6 bases of the junction unmatched. The CDR3 is 16 amino acids. Germline assignment: CDR1 MGHDK and CDR2 SYGVNS. The chain's CDR3 is CASSELQGQANSPLHF. The CDR3 DNA follows: TGTGCCAGCAGTGAACTGCAGGGACAGGCTAATTCACCCCTCCACTTT.

The chain is built from TRBV9 and TRBJ2-3; 8 bases are a match to TRBD2. Germline V gives CDR1 SGDLS, CDR2 YYNGEE. The CDR3 is made up of 14 amino acids. The junction had 5 bases not matched to a gene; V was cut back by 3 bases and J by 5 bases. The CDR3 DNA sequence: TGTGCCAGCAGCGAAGCGGGAGATATAGATACGCAGTATTTT. Translation gives CASSEAGDIDTQYF.

V gene TRBV28 combines with J gene TRBJ1-2; D is perhaps TRBD1 (6 bases). Per the germline V gene, CDR1 is MDHEN and CDR2 is SYDVKM. V shed 2 bases and J shed 6 bases, with 13 bases lying between them. This CDR3 contains 14 residues. Written as DNA, the CDR3 is TGTGCCAGCAGTTTAGGGCAGGGGCGACATGGCTACACCTTC. Protein: CASSLGQGRHGYTF.

V usage is TRBV9 and J usage is TRBJ2-1; possible D gene TRBD2, 5 bases. The CDR3 is made up of 14 amino acids. Trimming stripped 0 bases from V and 7 bases from J, with 11 bases between. Germline loops: CDR1 SGDLS, CDR2 YYNGEE. The CDR3: CASSVETIWNEQFF. Written as DNA, the CDR3 is TGTGCCAGCAGCGTAGAGACTATCTGGAATGAGCAGTTCTTC. Complete variable domain (other parts from reference TRBV9 and TRBJ2-1): DSGVTQTPKHLITATGQRVTLRCSPRSGDLSVYWYQQSLDQGLQFLIQYYNGEERAKGNILERFSAQQFPDLHSELNLSSLELGDSALYFCASSVETIWNEQFFGPGTRLTVL.

Turning to this clone: The sample has other DNA sequences that encode this CDR3 too. The rearrangement uses TRBV7-9 and TRBJ1-1, with a possible D match to TRBD1 (6 bases). The CDR3 covers 12 residues. Per germline, CDR1 SEHNR and CDR2 FQNEAQ (reference sequence). V was shortened by 1 base and J by 7 bases, with 7 bases between the two germline ends. Here the CDR3 DNA reads TGTGCCAGCAGCTTAGAGACAGGTGAAGCTTTCTTT. This gives the protein CASSLETGEAFF. Filled out from reference TRBV7-9 and TRBJ1-1, the complete variable domain reads DTGVSQNPRHKITKRGQNVTFRCDPISEHNRLYWYRQTLGQGPEFLTYFQNEAQLEKSRLLSDRFSAERPKGSFSTLEIQRTEQGDSAMYLCASSLETGEAFFGQGTRLTVV.

This chain's CDR3 is CASTRTSGTGELFF. In nucleotides, the CDR3 is TGTGCCAGCACGAGGACTAGCGGGACCGGGGAGCTGTTTTTT. This chain uses TRBV27 with TRBJ2-2, with 11 bases lining up with TRBD2. The CDR3 has 14 amino acids. V trimming: 7 bases; J trimming: 5 bases; junction bases outside the gene matches: 3. Germline CDR1 MNHEY, CDR2 SMNVEV (reference sequence).

The chain combines TRBV19 with TRBJ2-5; D perhaps matches TRBD1 (6 bases). The CDR3 loop spans 14 amino acids. The V gene lost 4 bases and the J gene lost 5 bases, with 14 bases spanning the gap. Germline V CDR1 and CDR2: LNHDA, SQIVND (reference sequence). The CDR3 loop reads CASSKQDSAETQYF. CDR3 coding DNA: TGTGCCAGTAGTAAACAGGACAGCGCGGAGACCCAGTACTTC.

The chain is built from TRBV5-1 and TRBJ2-3, with 8 nucleotides matching TRBD2. CDR1 SGHRS and CDR2 YFSETQ come from the germline V gene. The CDR3 extends over 14 amino acids. The V and J ends lost 0 bases and 4 bases, in that order; junction bases with no gene match: 1. DNA for the CDR3: TGCGCCAGCAGCTTGGCAGCGGGGGCAGATACGCAGTATTTT. Translated: CASSLAAGADTQYF.

This sequence joins TRBV6-5 and TRBJ2-7; 8 nucleotides agree with TRBD2. The length of the CDR3 is 16 residues. V dropped 0 bases and J dropped 2; count of bases not matched to a gene: 6. Germline CDR1 MNHEY, CDR2 SVGAGI. In DNA form, the CDR3 reads TGTGCCAGCAGTTACTCTGCCGGGAGGGCCCCCTACGAGCAGTACGTC. This translates into CASSYSAGRAPYEQYV.